The 25 T cell receptor beta chains presented below share a single source sample, sequenced in a study of blood T cell repertoires in COVID-19. This table comes from immunoSEQ multiplex PCR, and its TCRdb copy is limited to in-frame clones, with some not included. The data hold some 140,000 clones, with approximately 84% observed a single time. Material for sequencing was peripheral blood. The receptor source for this set is a woman aged 80 or older with acute or convalescent COVID-19.

The chain links TRBV19 to TRBJ2-1; TRBD2 aligns across 7 bases. The CDR3 consists of 15 residues. The germline V gene encodes CDR1 LNHDA and CDR2 SQIVND (reference sequence). V dropped 5 bases and J dropped 6; count of bases not matched to a gene: 10. This CDR3 is CASSGEGLVFNEQFF. CDR3 DNA: TGTGCCAGTAGTGGGGAGGGCCTCGTGTTCAATGAGCAGTTCTTC.

The J gene is TRBJ2-7, the V gene TRBV7-9; D not resolved. The germline gives CDR1 SEHNR, CDR2 FQNEAQ (reference sequence). V gave up 4 bases and J gave up 11 bases, with 12 bases separating them. This CDR3 comprises 11 residues. The CDR3 nucleotides are TGTGCCAGCAGCTCCAACCAAGAGGAGTACTTC. This codes for CASSSNQEEYF.

This chain links TRBV4-3 with TRBJ2-2; TRBD2 agrees at 11 bases. Per germline, CDR1 LGHNA and CDR2 YSLEER. Trimming took 0 bases from V and 10 from J; bases not matched to a gene: 13. The CDR3 consists of 18 residues. The DNA of the CDR3 is TGCGCCAGCAGCCAAGAGCTCCTATCTAGCGGGGGGCCGGAGGAGCTGTTTTTT. Translated: CASSQELLSSGGPEELFF.

This chain joins TRBV10-1 and TRBJ1-1; TRBD1 is a possible D gene (6 bases). This CDR3 is 15 amino acids long. Germline CDR1 and CDR2: WNHNN and SYGVQD (reference sequence). Trimming stripped 6 bases from V and 0 bases from J, with 14 bases between. The CDR3 DNA reads as TGCGCCAGCAGGCTTAAGAGGGGGATGAACACTGAAGCTTTCTTT. Its translation is CASRLKRGMNTEAFF.

CDR3 residues: CASSAELAGGRETQYF. In DNA form, the CDR3 reads TGTGCCAGTAGTGCGGAACTGGCGGGGGGGCGTGAGACCCAGTACTTC. The chain links TRBV19 to TRBJ2-5; 9 bases align to TRBD2. Germline trimming cut 5 bases from V and 5 bases from J; bases unmatched to any gene: 12. The CDR3 has 16 residues. The germline CDR1 and CDR2 sequences are LNHDA and SQIVND (reference sequence). Looking up the rest from reference TRBV19 and TRBJ2-5 gives the full variable domain: DGGITQSPKYLFRKEGQNVTLSCEQNLNHDAMYWYRQDPGQGLRLIYYSQIVNDFQKGDIAEGYSVSREKKESFPLTVTSAQKNPTAFYLCASSAELAGGRETQYFGPGTRLLVL.

The rearrangement links TRBV7-9 to TRBJ2-1, with 10 bases aligning to TRBD2. Per germline, CDR1 SEHNR and CDR2 FQNEAQ (reference sequence). V dropped 1 base and J dropped 6; count of bases not matched to a gene: 9. The CDR3 runs 17 residues. The CDR3 nucleotides are TGTGCCAGCAGCTTAGGATTGCTGGGACTAGCGACCAATGAGCAGTTCTTC. It specifies CASSLGLLGLATNEQFF.

The chain carries TRBV13 and TRBJ2-1, with 7 positions matching TRBD1. This CDR3 is 17 amino acids long. Germline CDR1 is PRHDT and CDR2 is FYEKMQ (reference sequence). Trimming removed 4 bases from V and 1 base from J; junction bases left unmatched: 10. The CDR3 protein is CASSSRQGEGSYNEQFF. Written as DNA, the CDR3 is TGTGCCAGCAGCTCGAGACAGGGTGAAGGGTCCTACAATGAGCAGTTCTTC.

CDR3 DNA sequence: TGTGCCAGCAGTGGACAGTTGTATTCACCCCTCCACTTT. Amino acids: CASSGQLYSPLHF. V usage is TRBV12-3 or TRBV12-4 and J usage is TRBJ1-6; perhaps TRBD1 as D (6 bases). CDR3 length: 13 amino acids. Deletions cut 5 bases from V and 8 bases from J, with 10 bases between.

The chain joins TRBV6-5 to TRBJ1-2; D may be TRBD1 (6 bases). V gave up 7 bases and J gave up 5 bases, with 14 bases separating them. Germline assignment: CDR1 MNHEY and CDR2 SVGAGI. This CDR3 has 13 amino acids. In nucleotides, the CDR3 is TGTGCCAGCAATGGGGGCACTTCGTATGGCTACACCTTC. Protein product: CASNGGTSYGYTF.

This chain joins TRBV7-8 and TRBJ2-5, with D maybe TRBD2 (6 bases). Germline V CDR1 and CDR2: SGHVS, FQNEAQ. Trimming shortened V by 4 bases and J by 2 bases, and 14 bases separated the two germline ends. This CDR3 has 15 amino acids. The CDR3 DNA reads TGTGCCAGCAGCTCCAGTGGAGGGCGGCAAGAGACCCAGTACTTC. Translation gives CASSSSGGRQETQYF. Drawing the rest from reference TRBV7-8 and TRBJ2-5, the complete variable domain is GAGVSQSPRYKVAKRGQDVALRCDPISGHVSLFWYQQALGQGPEFLTYFQNEAQLDKSGLPSDRFFAERPEGSVSTLKIQRTQQEDSAVYLCASSSSGGRQETQYFGPGTRLLVL.

The gene calls are TRBV3-1 (or the pseudogene TRBV3-2) and TRBJ2-3, with TRBD2 matching 9 bases. The CDR3 totals 14 residues. Losses at the gene ends were 0 bases for V and 8 bases for J; bases not matched to a gene: 3. The V gene's germline CDR1 is LGHDT and CDR2 YNNKEL (reference sequence). Written as DNA, the CDR3 is TGTGCCAGCAGCCAAGACCCTAGCGGGACTACGCAGTATTTT. Its protein product is CASSQDPSGTTQYF.

The genes are TRBV10-2 and TRBJ1-2; 7 bases are a match to TRBD1. V lost 8 bases to trimming and J lost 3 bases; unmatched junction nucleotides: 12. This CDR3 has 15 residues. The germline V gene has CDR1 WSHSY and CDR2 SAAADI. In DNA form, the CDR3 reads TGCGCCAGCGGGGGACAGCCCAGCCCTTACTATGGCTACACCTTC. Residues: CASGGQPSPYYGYTF.

The V call is TRBV11-3, the J call TRBJ2-1; the D gene is possibly TRBD2 (5 bases). The CDR3 totals 16 residues. V lost 1 base, J lost 4 bases, and 14 bases lay in between. Germline CDR1 is SGHNT and CDR2 is YENEEA. This CDR3 reads CASSLARGLPYNEQFF. CDR3 in DNA: TGTGCCAGCAGCTTAGCTCGGGGATTGCCTTACAATGAGCAGTTCTTC.

The rearrangement joins TRBV9 to TRBJ2-1, with D possibly being TRBD2 (6 bases). V dropped 2 bases and J dropped 1 base, with 10 bases sitting between them. CDR3 length equals 15 residues. Germline V gene data show CDR1 as SGDLS and CDR2 as YYNGEE. CDR3 coding DNA: TGTGCCAGCAGCGTCGGGACTGTTTCCTACAATGAGCAGTTCTTC. Encoded protein: CASSVGTVSYNEQFF.

This clone was counted ten times or more. J is TRBJ2-2 and V is TRBV5-1; D perhaps matches TRBD1 (5 bases). Looked up from germline, CDR1 is SGHRS and CDR2 is YFSETQ. V lost 1 base to trimming and J lost 0 bases, with 10 bases between them. The CDR3 is 16 amino acids. The DNA of the CDR3 is TGCGCCAGCAGCTTGCAAGGGGCTTCGAACACCGGGGAGCTGTTTTTT. Its translation: CASSLQGASNTGELFF.

The gene calls are TRBV4-1 and TRBJ1-2; perhaps TRBD1 as D (6 bases). The CDR3 has 15 residues. Germline V gene lookup returns CDR1 MGHRA and CDR2 YSYEKL. Trimming stripped 0 bases from V and 4 bases from J, with 12 bases between. CDR3 DNA sequence: TGCGCCAGCAGCCAAGATGGACAGTCTCTCTATGGCTACACCTTC. Amino acids: CASSQDGQSLYGYTF.

The count of this clone is one. V and J are TRBV11-2 and TRBJ1-2; the D is unclear. V lost 0 bases and J 2 bases, leaving 10 bases between the germline ends. Germline V gene data show CDR1 as SGHAT and CDR2 as FQNNGV. The CDR3 runs 15 residues. Here the CDR3 reads CASSLDGITNYGYTF. The CDR3 region has the DNA TGTGCCAGCAGCTTAGATGGCATCACGAACTATGGCTACACCTTC. The full variable domain, its missing parts supplied by reference TRBV11-2 and TRBJ1-2, is EAGVAQSPRYKIIEKRQSVAFWCNPISGHATLYWYQQILGQGPKLLIQFQNNGVVDDSQLPKDRFSAERLKGVDSTLKIQPAKLEDSAVYLCASSLDGITNYGYTFGSGTRLTVV.

The CDR3 sequence: CASSMGLVYEQYF. In nucleotides, the CDR3 is TGTGCCAGTAGTATGGGACTAGTTTACGAGCAGTACTTC. This chain connects TRBV19 to TRBJ2-7; 8 bases align to TRBD2. The CDR3 is 13 amino acids. V trimming: 3 bases; J trimming: 4 bases; junction bases outside the gene matches: 2. Germline CDR1 and CDR2: LNHDA and SQIVND (reference sequence).

This chain uses TRBV12-5 with TRBJ2-3, with 9 bases matching TRBD2. The CDR3 runs 17 residues. V shed 0 bases, J shed 4 bases, and the junction held 8 bases outside the gene matches. The germline V gene encodes CDR1 LGHNT and CDR2 FRNRAP. The CDR3, as DNA: TGTGCTAGTGGTTTGGTAATGGCGGGAGGGCCCTCAGATACGCAGTATTTT. Translated, it gives CASGLVMAGGPSDTQYF.

The chain has TRBV20-1 and TRBJ2-1, with D unclear. V lost 3 bases and J 0 bases, leaving 12 bases between the germline ends. The CDR3 totals 15 residues. CDR1 and CDR2 (germline): DFQATT, SNEGSKA (reference sequence). CDR3 coding DNA: TGCAGTGCTAGTAGCCCACGAAGCTCCTACAATGAGCAGTTCTTC. This translates into CSASSPRSSYNEQFF.

V is TRBV3-1 (or the pseudogene TRBV3-2) and J is TRBJ2-3, with TRBD2 identical over 13 bases. J lost 5 bases, V lost 3 bases, and 8 bases had no gene match. The CDR3 totals 17 residues. CDR1 and CDR2 (germline): LGHDT, YNNKEL (reference sequence). The chain's CDR3 is CASSQELAGGPGDTQYF. The CDR3 DNA reads as TGTGCCAGCAGCCAGGAACTAGCGGGGGGGCCGGGAGATACGCAGTATTTT.

For the CDR3, the DNA is TGTGCCATCAGTGAGTTGACAAGAGAACCCTACGAGCAGTACTTC. It translates to CAISELTREPYEQYF. The rearrangement links TRBV10-3 to TRBJ2-7; D not certain. V was trimmed by 1 base and J by 2 bases, leaving 12 bases between them. Germline loops: CDR1 ENHRY, CDR2 SYGVKD. The CDR3 is made up of 15 amino acids.

The chain uses TRBV7-9 and TRBJ2-3; TRBD1 is a possible D gene (7 bases). The length of the CDR3 is 15 residues. Trimming shortened V by 7 bases and J by 6 bases, and 20 bases separated the two germline ends. The germline gives CDR1 SEHNR, CDR2 FQNEAQ (reference sequence). CDR3 in DNA: TGTGCCAGCAACATATACAGGGGTACTAGCGATACGCAGTATTTT. This translates into CASNIYRGTSDTQYF. Drawing the rest from reference TRBV7-9 and TRBJ2-3, the complete variable domain is DTGVSQNPRHKITKRGQNVTFRCDPISEHNRLYWYRQTLGQGPEFLTYFQNEAQLEKSRLLSDRFSAERPKGSFSTLEIQRTEQGDSAMYLCASNIYRGTSDTQYFGPGTRLTVL.

The V gene is TRBV5-1, the J gene TRBJ2-5, with 7 bases fitting TRBD1. This CDR3 spans 14 amino acids. After removal of 4 bases from V and 2 bases from J, the junction contained 5 bases not matched to a gene. Germline V gene data show CDR1 as SGHRS and CDR2 as YFSETQ. The chain's CDR3 is CASSPLGQQETQYF. The CDR3 nucleotides are TGCGCCAGCAGCCCCTTGGGACAGCAAGAGACCCAGTACTTC.

The chain has TRBV6-5 and TRBJ1-3; D might be TRBD1 (5 bases). CDR1 MNHEY and CDR2 SVGAGI come from the germline V gene. This CDR3 contains 14 residues. Trimming left V 7 bases short and J 2 bases short, with 12 bases between. As DNA, the CDR3 is TGTGCCAGCACCCAAGGCAGGGCTGGAAACACCATATATTTT. Its protein is CASTQGRAGNTIYF.